These 25 T cell receptor beta chains were sequenced from one sample in a study of T cells in Graves' hyperthyroidism and ophthalmopathy. What was amplified from RNA transcripts were TCR beta CDR3 regions. RT-PCR in the first round (using the HTBI primer set) targeted the TCR CDR3. MiXCR, run by TCRdb on the multiplex PCR reads, gives a single entry per CDR3 protein. The table shows 250,000 to 300,000 distinct CDR3 sequences, with around a fifth occurring only once. Sequenced sample: blood. Receptor source: a man aged 50-59 years with Graves' ophthalmopathy.

This clonotype was observed many times. The chain joins TRBV28 to TRBJ1-3, with no clear D. CDR1 is MDHEN, CDR2 SYDVKM, per germline. The V end was cut by 6 bases, the J end by 0 bases, with 12 bases between. CDR3 size: 15 residues. The CDR3 sequence is CASSRTTGSGNTIYF. CDR3 DNA: TGTGCCAGCAGCCGTACTACGGGCTCTGGAAACACCATATATTTT.

This clonotype came up many times. V and J are TRBV19 and TRBJ1-4; D uncertain. Germline CDR1 is LNHDA and CDR2 is SQIVND (reference sequence). This CDR3 comprises 13 residues. V was shortened by 5 bases and J by 5 bases, with 9 bases between the two germline ends. CDR3 loop: CASSETPNEKLFF. In DNA, the CDR3 is TGTGCCAGTAGTGAGACTCCAAATGAAAAACTGTTTTTT. Together with reference TRBV19 and TRBJ1-4, the CDR3 gives the full variable domain: DGGITQSPKYLFRKEGQNVTLSCEQNLNHDAMYWYRQDPGQGLRLIYYSQIVNDFQKGDIAEGYSVSREKKESFPLTVTSAQKNPTAFYLCASSETPNEKLFFGSGTQLSVL.

The chain couples TRBV6-2 or TRBV6-3 to TRBJ1-3; D is possibly TRBD1 (5 bases). Germline CDR1 reads MNHEY; CDR2 reads SVGEGT. V lost 1 base and J lost 2, with 15 bases in between. The CDR3 totals 17 residues. CDR3 in DNA: TGTGCCAGCAGTTACTTAGGACCCGGGACGGCTGGAAACACCATATATTTT. This encodes CASSYLGPGTAGNTIYF.

J is TRBJ1-5 and V is TRBV30, with TRBD1 matching over 10 bases. J lost 3 bases, V lost 3 bases, and 11 bases had no gene match. Germline-derived CDR1 and CDR2 are GTSNPN and SVGIG (reference sequence). The CDR3 length is 17 residues. CDR3 in DNA: TGTGCCTGGAGACCTGGAGGGGGACAGGGGTCCAATCAGCCCCAGCATTTT. Protein sequence: CAWRPGGGQGSNQPQHF.

To note about this clonotype: Likely a read error: the CDR3 ends without its conserved phenylalanine or tryptophan. The chain recombines TRBV27 with TRBJ2-7; 7 positions match TRBD1. J lost 6 bases, V lost 0 bases, and 8 bases had no gene match. The germline gives CDR1 MNHEY, CDR2 SMNVEV (reference sequence). The CDR3 covers 15 residues. CDR3 region: CASSLSGGALSEQYL. CDR3 DNA sequence: TGTGCCAGCAGTTTATCAGGGGGCGCGTTATCCGAGCAGTACCTC.

Ten or more counts support this clonotype. This chain links TRBV3-1 with TRBJ2-5; D is possibly TRBD1 (6 bases). The V end was cut by 10 bases, the J end by 4 bases, with 13 bases between. Germline V CDR1 and CDR2: LGHDT, YNNKEL (reference sequence). The CDR3 covers 12 residues. The CDR3 here is CATQGQRETQYF. The CDR3 DNA reads as TGTGCCACTCAGGGGCAGAGAGAGACCCAGTACTTC.

This clonotype came up many times. The chain combines TRBV20-1 with TRBJ2-3, with D possibly matching TRBD1 (6 bases). The V gene's germline CDR1 is DFQATT and CDR2 SNEGSKA (reference sequence). CDR3 length equals 20 residues. The V gene lost 6 bases and the J gene lost 3 bases, with 34 bases spanning the gap. As DNA, the CDR3 is TGCAGTGCCTTGGGTGTGGGGCCCCCGACAGGCGTGCGTGTTACAGATACGCAGTATTTT. Its translation is CSALGVGPPTGVRVTDTQYF.

V gene TRBV6-1 combines with J gene TRBJ1-1, with no clear D. V lost 3 bases, J lost 5 bases, and 10 bases lay in between. Germline V gives CDR1 MNHNS, CDR2 SASEGT. CDR3 length: 13 residues. CDR3 nucleotide sequence: TGTGCCAGCAGTGAGACGGGGTTTACTGAAGCTTTCTTT. Encoded protein: CASSETGFTEAFF.

This clonotype was recorded at least ten times. This chain joins TRBV28 and TRBJ1-2; D may be TRBD1 (5 bases). V dropped 4 bases and J dropped 8 bases, with 14 bases sitting between them. CDR1 and CDR2 (germline): MDHEN, SYDVKM. The CDR3 loop spans 13 amino acids. CDR3 nucleotides: TGTGCCAGCAGTTGGGGGACGCTCGACGGCTACACCTTC. Encoded protein: CASSWGTLDGYTF.

This clonotype was observed a few times. This sequence joins TRBV12-5 and TRBJ2-7, with TRBD2 as a possible D gene (5 bases). The CDR3 totals 14 residues. V lost 1 base and J 4 bases, leaving 11 bases between the germline ends. Germline V lookup: CDR1 LGHNT, CDR2 FRNRAP. DNA of the CDR3: TGTGCTAGTGGTTTGGACGGACTGAAATACGAGCAGTACTTC. This codes for CASGLDGLKYEQYF.

The chain is built from TRBV5-1 and TRBJ2-7, with D perhaps matching TRBD2 (6 bases). V was cut by 3 bases and J by 5 bases, with 15 bases left in between. The CDR3 is 14 amino acids. Germline CDR1 reads SGHRS; CDR2 reads YFSETQ. CDR3 nucleotide sequence: TGCGCCAGCAGCTCAACGGGACTCCAAAACGAGCAGTACTTC. This translates into CASSSTGLQNEQYF.

This clonotype was seen a handful of times. The CDR3 DNA reads TGTGCCAGCAGCTTAGCCTCAGGGGCCACAGATACGCAGTATTTT. Amino acid sequence: CASSLASGATDTQYF. This sequence joins TRBV7-9 and TRBJ2-3, with D possibly matching TRBD1 (6 bases). This CDR3 is built from 15 residues. V lost 0 bases, J lost 2 bases, and 9 bases lay in between. Germline CDR1 reads SEHNR; CDR2 reads FQNEAQ (reference sequence).

About this clonotype: In this CDR3 the conserved last residue, phenylalanine or tryptophan, is missing, so a read error is likely. The chain couples TRBV28 to TRBJ2-7; D call uncertain. The CDR3 sequence is 13 residues long. From germline, CDR1 is MDHEN and CDR2 SYDVKM. Trimming shortened V by 2 bases and J by 2 bases, and 7 bases separated the two germline ends. DNA of the CDR3: TGTGCCAGCAGTTTAGACCCTGCCTACGAGCAGTACCTC. Translated: CASSLDPAYEQYL.

The chain carries TRBV6-1 and TRBJ2-7; 8 bases are a match to TRBD2. Germline V lookup: CDR1 MNHNS, CDR2 SASEGT. The CDR3 totals 11 residues. Losses at the gene ends were 10 bases for V and 5 bases for J; bases not matched to a gene: 4. DNA of the CDR3: TGTGCCACCGGGAGGGCAGACGAGCAGTACTTC. Encoded protein: CATGRADEQYF.

This clonotype was detected many times. The rearrangement joins TRBV28 to TRBJ1-3; TRBD1 matches at 7 bases. The V and J ends lost 3 bases and 1 base, in that order; junction bases with no gene match: 9. The CDR3 sequence is 17 residues long. Per the germline V gene, CDR1 is MDHEN and CDR2 is SYDVKM. Written as DNA, the CDR3 is TGTGCCAGCAGTTTGGGAGTGGACAGGCGATCTGGAAACACCATATATTTT. It yields the protein CASSLGVDRRSGNTIYF.

This clonotype has a count of ten or more. The chain uses TRBV11-2 and TRBJ2-1, with 7 bases matching TRBD1. After removal of 5 bases from V and 4 bases from J, the junction contained 14 bases not matched to a gene. The CDR3 totals 17 residues. Germline CDR1 and CDR2: SGHAT and FQNNGV. In DNA form, the CDR3 reads TGTGCCAGCAGCATAAGCTACAGGGGCTTCCCGTACAATGAGCAGTTCTTC. Translated: CASSISYRGFPYNEQFF.

This clonotype was seen at least ten times. The chain recombines TRBV6-1 with TRBJ2-3, with D possibly TRBD1 on 5 matching bases. V lost 1 base, J lost 2 bases, and 13 bases lay in between. There are 16 residues in the CDR3. Germline CDR1 and CDR2: MNHNS and SASEGT. CDR3 DNA: TGTGCCAGCAGTGAAGAAAGCAGGGTTTACACAGATACGCAGTATTTT. Its translation: CASSEESRVYTDTQYF.

The rearrangement links TRBV20-1 to TRBJ2-7; possibly TRBD1 for D (5 bases). This CDR3 has 16 amino acids. Germline V lookup: CDR1 DFQATT, CDR2 SNEGSKA (reference sequence). Trimming took off 0 bases at V and 6 bases at J, with 21 bases between the two ends. CDR3 nucleotide sequence: TGCAGTGCTAGAGACGTGGGGCAGGGAAGGCCTCGCGAGCAGTACTTC. This codes for CSARDVGQGRPREQYF.

V usage is TRBV5-1 and J usage is TRBJ2-7; TRBD2 aligns across 8 bases. V lost 2 bases and J lost 0; bases outside the gene matches: 1. The CDR3 runs to 14 residues. Germline V gene data show CDR1 as SGHRS and CDR2 as YFSETQ. DNA for the CDR3: TGCGCCAGCAGCTTCGGGGGGGACTCCTACGAGCAGTACTTC. It yields the protein CASSFGGDSYEQYF.

This clonotype was detected only once. This clone may be a read error of a much larger clone one base away. The chain uses TRBV20-1 and TRBJ2-5; TRBD2 aligns across 8 bases. CDR1 and CDR2 (germline): DFQATT, SNEGSKA (reference sequence). The CDR3 loop spans 15 amino acids. The DNA of the CDR3 is TGCAGTACTAGACGGCCTAGCGGGCCTCAAGAGACCCAGTACTTC. Amino acids: CSTRRPSGPQETQYF.

The table lists this clonotype with a few counts. The chain joins TRBV2 to TRBJ1-5; D ambiguous. The CDR3 loop spans 13 amino acids. Trimming took off 5 bases at V and 4 bases at J, with 9 bases between the two ends. Germline V gene data show CDR1 as SNHLY and CDR2 as FYNNEI. In nucleotides, the CDR3 is TGTGCCAGCAGTTCTGGGGATAATCAGCCCCAGCATTTT. It codes for CASSSGDNQPQHF.

This clonotype showed up just a few times. This chain links TRBV18 with TRBJ2-1; D not certain. V was pared by 4 bases and J by 0 bases, with 10 bases between. The CDR3 has 15 residues. CDR1 KGHSH and CDR2 LQKENI come from the germline V gene. CDR3 nucleotide sequence: TGTGCCAGCTCACTAACAGTGAGCTCCTACAATGAGCAGTTCTTC. Translated: CASSLTVSSYNEQFF.

This clonotype was counted between two and nine times. The rearrangement joins TRBV6-1 to TRBJ2-1, with 8 bases that match TRBD2. CDR1 is MNHNS, CDR2 SASEGT, per germline. The CDR3 has 14 residues. After removal of 5 bases from V and 4 bases from J, the junction contained 4 bases not matched to a gene. The CDR3 protein is CASSTGGPYNEQFF. For the CDR3, the DNA is TGTGCCAGCAGTACGGGAGGGCCTTACAATGAGCAGTTCTTC.

This clonotype was seen at least ten times. This chain joins TRBV12-3 or TRBV12-4 and TRBJ2-1, with 7 bases fitting TRBD2. V gave up 7 bases and J gave up 10 bases; unmatched junction bases: 16. The CDR3 length is 15 residues. The CDR3: CASTQTGGRSGEQFF. As DNA, the CDR3 is TGTGCCAGCACCCAAACGGGGGGACGTTCCGGAGAGCAGTTCTTC.

This CDR3 is CASSLVGTGINYEQYF. CDR3 nucleotides: TGTGCCAGCAGCTTAGTTGGGACAGGGATAAACTACGAGCAGTACTTC. The chain has TRBV7-9 and TRBJ2-7; 9 bases are a match to TRBD1. V trimming: 1 base; J trimming: 3 bases; junction bases outside the gene matches: 7. This CDR3 is built from 16 residues. Looked up from germline, CDR1 is SEHNR and CDR2 is FQNEAQ (reference sequence).